This is a list of T cell receptor beta chains from one sample in a study of shared clonotypes between healthy human individuals. This table comes from immunoSEQ multiplex PCR, and its TCRdb copy is limited to in-frame clones, with some not included. Of about 490,000 clones listed, approximately 79% are singletons. The sequencing sample was made of PBMCs. These receptors were taken from a woman aged 40 to 50 in good health. Some clones in this sample may be carry-over from other donors' samples. The CDR3 runs from the conserved cysteine through the conserved F or W. The D gene is left open where the match is weak. Where a row states a size, it is once, few, many or the class of an expanded clone; other rows omit it.

len: 11
abundance: .
v_gene: TRBV28
d_gene: .
j_gene: TRBJ2-7
CDR3aa: CASSKSYEQYF
CDR3nt: TGTGCCAGCTCGAAGTCCTACGAGCAGTACTTC

len: 14
abundance: .
v_gene: TRBV11-2
d_gene: .
j_gene: TRBJ2-4
CDR3aa: CASSVDNGRNIQYF
CDR3nt: TGTGCCAGCAGCGTAGACAATGGGCGGAACATTCAGTACTTC

len: 17
abundance: .
v_gene: TRBV21-1
d_gene: .
j_gene: TRBJ2-2
CDR3aa: CASSKSSGRADTGELFF
CDR3nt: TGTGCCAGCAGCAAATCTAGCGGGAGGGCGGACACCGGGGAGCTGTTTTTT

len: 14
abundance: many
v_gene: TRBV15
d_gene: .
j_gene: TRBJ2-1
CDR3aa: CATSRAPDASEQFF
CDR3nt: TGTGCCACCAGCAGAGCCCCCGACGCTTCTGAGCAGTTCTTC

len: 14
abundance: .
v_gene: TRBV28
d_gene: .
j_gene: TRBJ1-4
CDR3aa: CASSLNWVIGKLFF
CDR3nt: TGTGCCAGCAGCCTGAATTGGGTCATAGGAAAACTGTTTTTT

len: 15
abundance: once
v_gene: TRBV6-1
d_gene: TRBD2
j_gene: TRBJ2-1
CDR3aa: CASSGGGRVVNEQFF
CDR3nt: TGTGCCAGCAGTGGCGGCGGGAGAGTGGTAAATGAGCAGTTCTTC

len: 14
abundance: few
v_gene: TRBV5-6
d_gene: TRBD1
j_gene: TRBJ2-7
CDR3aa: CASSRGTGPVGQYF
CDR3nt: TGTGCCAGCAGCCGCGGGACAGGGCCCGTAGGGCAGTACTTC

len: 14
abundance: .
v_gene: TRBV14
d_gene: TRBD2
j_gene: TRBJ2-1
CDR3aa: CASSLAGSYNEQFF
CDR3nt: TGTGCCAGCAGCCTAGCGGGGTCTTACAATGAGCAGTTCTTC

len: 13
abundance: .
v_gene: TRBV29-1
d_gene: .
j_gene: TRBJ2-7
CDR3aa: CSVAGTSSYEQYF
CDR3nt: TGCAGCGTTGCCGGGACATCCTCCTACGAGCAGTACTTC

len: 17
abundance: .
v_gene: TRBV5-1
d_gene: TRBD2
j_gene: TRBJ2-3
CDR3aa: CASSLGLAGGLEDTQYF
CDR3nt: TGCGCCAGCAGCTTGGGTCTAGCGGGAGGGCTAGAGGATACGCAGTATTTT

len: 11
abundance: .
v_gene: TRBV20-1
d_gene: .
j_gene: TRBJ1-4
CDR3aa: CSARRAEKLFF
CDR3nt: TGCAGTGCTAGAAGAGCTGAAAAACTGTTTTTT

len: 17
abundance: .
v_gene: TRBV28
d_gene: .
j_gene: TRBJ2-5
CDR3aa: CASSLPGSARSRETQYF
CDR3nt: TGTGCCAGCAGTCTCCCGGGCTCGGCCCGTAGTAGGGAGACCCAGTACTTC

len: 14
abundance: .
v_gene: TRBV29-1
d_gene: TRBD1
j_gene: TRBJ2-1
CDR3aa: CSVVGQREFDEQFF
CDR3nt: TGCAGCGTTGTGGGACAGCGAGAATTTGATGAGCAGTTCTTC

len: 14
abundance: .
v_gene: TRBV19
d_gene: .
j_gene: TRBJ2-3
CDR3aa: CASSPLLRGDTQYF
CDR3nt: TGTGCCAGTAGTCCCCTCCTGCGGGGAGATACGCAGTATTTT

len: 16
abundance: once
v_gene: TRBV7-2
d_gene: .
j_gene: TRBJ1-5
CDR3aa: CASSPMGGFSNQPQHF
CDR3nt: TGTGCCAGCAGTCCAATGGGAGGATTTAGCAATCAGCCCCAGCATTTT

len: 14
abundance: .
v_gene: TRBV28
d_gene: TRBD2
j_gene: TRBJ2-7
CDR3aa: CASRNSGRGYEQYF
CDR3nt: TGTGCCAGCCGCAATAGCGGGAGAGGGTACGAGCAGTACTTC

len: 14
abundance: .
v_gene: TRBV5-4
d_gene: TRBD2
j_gene: TRBJ2-1
CDR3aa: CASSRTSGYNEQFF
CDR3nt: TGTGCCAGCAGCAGGACTAGCGGGTACAATGAGCAGTTCTTC

len: 13
abundance: .
v_gene: TRBV10-3
d_gene: TRBD1
j_gene: TRBJ1-1
CDR3aa: CAISEGQGVEAFF
CDR3nt: TGTGCCATCAGTGAAGGACAGGGAGTCGAAGCTTTCTTT

len: 15
abundance: .
v_gene: TRBV6-1
d_gene: .
j_gene: TRBJ2-3
CDR3aa: CASSEGWGSTDTQYF
CDR3nt: TGTGCCAGCAGTGAAGGGTGGGGGTCCACAGATACGCAGTATTTT

len: 14
abundance: .
v_gene: TRBV5-1
d_gene: .
j_gene: TRBJ2-7
CDR3aa: CASSLVEGHHEQYF
CDR3nt: TGCGCCAGCAGCTTGGTGGAGGGTCACCACGAGCAGTACTTC

len: 14
abundance: many
v_gene: TRBV28
d_gene: .
j_gene: TRBJ1-5
CDR3aa: CASRAGSWAQPQHF
CDR3nt: TGTGCCAGCAGGGCAGGGTCCTGGGCGCAGCCCCAGCATTTT

len: 15
abundance: .
v_gene: TRBV2
d_gene: TRBD1
j_gene: TRBJ1-1
CDR3aa: CASSEVRDRGSEAFF
CDR3nt: TGTGCCAGCAGTGAAGTCCGAGACAGGGGATCTGAAGCTTTCTTT

len: 18
abundance: .
v_gene: TRBV9
d_gene: TRBD2
j_gene: TRBJ2-3
CDR3aa: CASSAPRRAGGLADTQYF
CDR3nt: TGTGCCAGCAGCGCGCCCCGGAGAGCGGGAGGGTTAGCAGATACGCAGTATTTT

len: 15
abundance: .
v_gene: TRBV29-1
d_gene: TRBD1
j_gene: TRBJ2-5
CDR3aa: CSVVTQGQGKETQYF
CDR3nt: TGCAGCGTTGTGACCCAGGGACAGGGAAAAGAGACCCAGTACTTC

len: 16
abundance: .
v_gene: TRBV7-6
d_gene: TRBD2
j_gene: TRBJ2-1
CDR3aa: CASSFLAGGGYNEQFF
CDR3nt: TGTGCCAGCAGCTTCTTAGCGGGAGGGGGGTACAATGAGCAGTTCTTC

len: 13
abundance: .
v_gene: TRBV5-1
d_gene: .
j_gene: TRBJ1-2
CDR3aa: CASSLAADYGYTF
CDR3nt: TGCGCCAGCAGCCTGGCCGCGGACTATGGCTACACCTTC

len: 10
abundance: once
v_gene: TRBV2
d_gene: .
j_gene: TRBJ2-7
CDR3aa: CASSNYEQYF
CDR3nt: TGTGCCAGCAGTAACTACGAGCAGTACTTC

len: 14
abundance: .
v_gene: TRBV7-2
d_gene: TRBD1
j_gene: TRBJ2-1
CDR3aa: CASSYDRAYNEQFF
CDR3nt: TGTGCCAGCAGCTACGACAGGGCCTACAATGAGCAGTTCTTC

len: 15
abundance: .
v_gene: TRBV28
d_gene: .
j_gene: TRBJ1-1
CDR3aa: CASSAYLDGNTEAFF
CDR3nt: TGTGCCAGCAGTGCCTACTTGGACGGGAACACTGAAGCTTTCTTT

len: 14
abundance: .
v_gene: TRBV4-1
d_gene: .
j_gene: TRBJ1-1
CDR3aa: CASSQVGMNTEAFF
CDR3nt: TGCGCCAGCAGCCAAGTGGGGATGAACACTGAAGCTTTCTTT

len: 13
abundance: .
v_gene: TRBV6-5
d_gene: TRBD1
j_gene: TRBJ2-7
CDR3aa: CASSQTYRGEQYF
CDR3nt: TGTGCCAGCAGCCAGACCTACAGGGGCGAGCAGTACTTC

len: 12
abundance: .
v_gene: TRBV29-1
d_gene: .
j_gene: TRBJ2-7
CDR3aa: CSVGFGGVEQYF
CDR3nt: TGCAGCGTTGGGTTTGGTGGGGTCGAGCAGTACTTC

len: 14
abundance: .
v_gene: TRBV5-1
d_gene: .
j_gene: TRBJ2-1
CDR3aa: CASSLDGVYNEQFF
CDR3nt: TGCGCCAGCAGCTTGGATGGCGTGTACAATGAGCAGTTCTTC

len: 16
abundance: once
v_gene: TRBV5-1
d_gene: TRBD2
j_gene: TRBJ2-3
CDR3aa: CASSLGLAVSTDTQYF
CDR3nt: TGCGCCAGCAGCTTGGGACTAGCAGTTAGCACAGATACGCAGTATTTT

len: 16
abundance: .
v_gene: TRBV7-8
d_gene: TRBD1
j_gene: TRBJ1-4
CDR3aa: CASSSTGVATNEKLFF
CDR3nt: TGTGCCAGCAGCTCCACAGGGGTGGCGACTAATGAAAAACTGTTTTTT

len: 15
abundance: .
v_gene: TRBV7-3
d_gene: .
j_gene: TRBJ2-6
CDR3aa: CASSPILSGANVLTF
CDR3nt: TGTGCCAGCAGCCCAATTCTCTCTGGGGCCAACGTCCTGACTTTC

len: 16
abundance: .
v_gene: TRBV28
d_gene: .
j_gene: TRBJ1-5
CDR3aa: CASSLLIWEGNQPQHF
CDR3nt: TGTGCCAGCAGTTTACTAATTTGGGAGGGGAATCAGCCCCAGCATTTT

len: 18
abundance: .
v_gene: TRBV7-2
d_gene: TRBD2
j_gene: TRBJ2-5
CDR3aa: CASSPSRGSAGGQETQYF
CDR3nt: TGTGCCAGCAGCCCTAGTAGGGGGTCGGCGGGAGGGCAAGAGACCCAGTACTTC

len: 14
abundance: .
v_gene: TRBV28
d_gene: .
j_gene: TRBJ1-6
CDR3aa: CASIGGPTNSPLHF
CDR3nt: TGTGCCAGCATTGGGGGACCGACCAATTCACCCCTCCACTTT

len: 12
abundance: .
v_gene: TRBV7-6
d_gene: .
j_gene: TRBJ2-7
CDR3aa: CASQDNSYEQYF
CDR3nt: TGTGCCAGCCAGGACAATTCCTACGAGCAGTACTTC

len: 10
abundance: .
v_gene: TRBV11-2
d_gene: .
j_gene: TRBJ1-2
CDR3aa: CASRAYGYTF
CDR3nt: TGTGCTAGCAGGGCCTATGGCTACACCTTC

len: 17
abundance: .
v_gene: TRBV4-3
d_gene: TRBD2
j_gene: TRBJ2-7
CDR3aa: CASSQDWEGTLLNEQYF
CDR3nt: TGCGCCAGCAGCCAAGATTGGGAGGGAACCCTTTTGAACGAGCAGTACTTC